Listed here is a single T cell receptor (beta chain). Its antigen is not identified. The sample is drawn from a study of cytomegalovirus exposure and HLA in healthy donors. 13 Jbeta primers and 60 Vbeta primers were used for the PCR. Only in-frame clones appear in the TCRdb table, and some are missing; sequencing was by immunoSEQ multiplex PCR. The sample yields over 150,000 clones, over 80% seen once. General observations from the study: Among TCR beta chains, those listed as cytomegalovirus-associated numbered roughly 150. Donors were assumed by presence/absence analyses to have roughly uniform sequencing depth. A later analysis found that most CMV-associated TCR beta chains appeared HLA-restricted.

V lost 2 bases and J lost 9; bases outside the gene matches: 10. This CDR3 is built from 15 residues. Germline CDR1 reads MNHNS; CDR2 reads SASEGT. This receptor was identified in a boy younger than 10 in good health and CMV-seronegative. This chain uses TRBV6-1 with TRBJ2-1; 7 nucleotides align to TRBD1. Specimen: PBMCs. The CDR3 DNA is TGTGCCAGCAGTGAACTCTCAGGGGGTAAGGGTGAGCAGTTCTTC. Protein sequence: CASSELSGGKGEQFF.